The 12 T cell receptor beta chains given below trace back to one sample, sequenced in a study of CD8+ T cells in alopecia areata. Reverse transcribed after extraction, RNA yielded cDNA as the sequencing template. Sequencing used immunoSEQ multiplex PCR; TCRdb keeps in-frame clones, though not all of them. The table includes some 170,000 clones, less than 75% detected once. Noted treatment: oral pan-JAK inhibitor, 5-10 mg twice daily. The starting material was CD4+ T cells sorted from blood, obtained at approximately week 61, from a patient treated with tofacitinib. The receptor source for this set is a human donor with alopecia areata.

This chain links TRBV7-9 with TRBJ1-1; no reliable D call. V was cut by 3 bases and J by 1 base, with 9 bases left in between. Germline loops: CDR1 SEHNR, CDR2 FQNEAQ (reference sequence). The CDR3 sequence is 14 residues long. CDR3 nucleotide sequence: TGTGCCAGCAGCTTCGGGGAAAGGAACACTGAAGCTTTCTTT. It yields the protein CASSFGERNTEAFF.

The V gene is TRBV7-9, the J gene TRBJ2-3; 7 bases are a match to TRBD1. This CDR3 is built from 15 residues. Germline V gene lookup returns CDR1 SEHNR and CDR2 FQNEAQ (reference sequence). J gave up 5 bases and V 6 bases, and 11 bases lay outside the gene matches. CDR3 in amino acids: CASRRDRATEDTQYF. The CDR3 DNA reads as TGTGCCAGCAGACGGGACAGAGCCACAGAAGATACGCAGTATTTT. Full variable domain (missing parts from reference TRBV7-9 and TRBJ2-3): DTGVSQNPRHKITKRGQNVTFRCDPISEHNRLYWYRQTLGQGPEFLTYFQNEAQLEKSRLLSDRFSAERPKGSFSTLEIQRTEQGDSAMYLCASRRDRATEDTQYFGPGTRLTVL.

The CDR3 here is CSVSLGRNTEAFF. The DNA for the CDR3 is TGCAGCGTTTCGTTAGGGAGGAACACTGAAGCTTTCTTT. The rearrangement links TRBV29-1 to TRBJ1-1; D not resolved. V was cut by 5 bases and J by 1 base, with 11 bases left in between. The CDR3 is 13 amino acids. Germline V gives CDR1 SQVTM, CDR2 ANQGSEA.

The chain carries TRBV15 and TRBJ2-3, with D unclear. Germline V lookup: CDR1 LNHNV, CDR2 YYDKDF (reference sequence). V lost 0 bases, J lost 0 bases, and 7 bases lay in between. The CDR3 length is 15 residues. The CDR3 coding sequence is TGTGCCACCAGCAGAGATGGGGTTAGCACAGATACGCAGTATTTT. Protein: CATSRDGVSTDTQYF.

The chain recombines TRBV6-1 with TRBJ1-1; 8 bases are a match to TRBD1. There are 15 residues in the CDR3. CDR1 and CDR2 (germline): MNHNS, SASEGT. V gave up 4 bases and J gave up 2 bases; unmatched junction bases: 6. CDR3 DNA: TGTGCCAGCAGTGGCACAGGGGGTTCAAACACTGAAGCTTTCTTT. Its translation: CASSGTGGSNTEAFF.

The V gene is TRBV18, the J gene TRBJ2-5; TRBD1 agrees at 9 bases. The V gene's germline CDR1 is KGHSH and CDR2 LQKENI. The CDR3 totals 14 residues. Trimming cost V 4 bases and J 4 bases; bases outside gene matches: 4. The CDR3: CASSRTTGGETQYF. For the CDR3, the DNA is TGTGCCAGCTCACGGACGACAGGGGGAGAGACCCAGTACTTC.

There are a few counts of this clone. The gene calls are TRBV27 and TRBJ1-2, with D possibly TRBD1 on 5 matching bases. Trimming took off 7 bases at V and 4 bases at J, with 13 bases between the two ends. Germline values: CDR1 MNHEY, CDR2 SMNVEV (reference sequence). This CDR3 has 13 residues. CDR3: CASTLGRGYGYTF. In DNA form, the CDR3 reads TGTGCCAGCACCCTGGGGCGCGGCTATGGCTACACCTTC.

This clone was counted between two and nine times. CDR3 in DNA: TGTGCCATCAGTGTTCAGGGGAACATTCAGTACTTC. Amino acid sequence: CAISVQGNIQYF. The gene calls are TRBV10-3 and TRBJ2-4, with a tentative D call TRBD1 (6 bases). Germline values: CDR1 ENHRY, CDR2 SYGVKD. V lost 4 bases, J lost 7 bases, and 8 bases lay in between. This CDR3 has 12 residues.

This clone has only a few counts. The gene calls are TRBV2 and TRBJ2-1, with D unclear. This CDR3 comprises 11 residues. Trimming removed 3 bases at V and 8 bases at J, with 5 bases between. Germline V gene data show CDR1 as SNHLY and CDR2 as FYNNEI. CDR3 loop: CASSENYEQFF. Here the CDR3 DNA reads TGTGCCAGCAGTGAGAACTATGAGCAGTTCTTC.

The rearrangement uses TRBV2 and TRBJ1-4; maybe TRBD1 (6 bases). The CDR3 has 15 amino acids. CDR1 is SNHLY and CDR2 is FYNNEI in the germline V gene. Trimming took 6 bases from V and 4 from J, leaving 15 bases between them. CDR3 bases: TGTGCCAGCAGCAAAACAGGGCGTGGTAATGAAAAACTGTTTTTT. Translating it yields CASSKTGRGNEKLFF. Full variable domain (remainder filled in from reference TRBV2 and TRBJ1-4): EPEVTQTPSHQVTQMGQEVILRCVPISNHLYFYWYRQILGQKVEFLVSFYNNEISEKSEIFDDQFSVERPDGSNFTLKIRSTKLEDSAMYFCASSKTGRGNEKLFFGSGTQLSVL.

The chain links TRBV5-1 to TRBJ1-1; maybe TRBD1 (6 bases). CDR3 length equals 13 residues. Trimming removed 4 bases from V and 7 bases from J, with 14 bases in between. Germline V gene lookup returns CDR1 SGHRS and CDR2 YFSETQ. CDR3 region: CASSGETGIEAFF. In DNA, the CDR3 is TGCGCCAGCAGCGGGGAAACAGGGATTGAAGCTTTCTTT.

The gene calls are TRBV30 and TRBJ1-6; weak D call: TRBD1 (5 bases). The V end was cut by 3 bases, the J end by 0 bases, with 9 bases between. Germline CDR1 GTSNPN, CDR2 SVGIG (reference sequence). There are 15 residues in the CDR3. CDR3 protein: CAWRDTGSYNSPLHF. The CDR3 nucleotides read TGTGCCTGGAGGGACACCGGCTCCTATAATTCACCCCTCCACTTT.